This is a list of T cell receptor beta chains from one sample in a study of blood T cells in healthy people across ages. One entry per CDR3 protein results from TCRdb running MiXCR on the 5' RACE reads. The sample records 1.8 million or so distinct CDR3 sequences, about two fifths being singletons. The specimen sequenced was blood. These receptors originate from a human donor in good health. Both conserved end residues are part of each CDR3. Each record gives: clone size, J gene, V gene, D gene, CDR3 DNA, CDR3 protein. D genes are given only for firm matches. Clone size is given for some rows only: seen once, a few or many times, or a class if the clone is expanded.

-	TRBJ2-1	TRBV7-3	-	TGTGCCAGCAGCCAACTCTTGATTAGTGAGCAGTTCTTC	CASSQLLISEQFF
-	TRBJ2-5	TRBV30	TRBD1	TGTGCCTGGAACCTTGACAGGGGGCAGGGGACCCAGTACTTC	CAWNLDRGQGTQYF
few	TRBJ1-1	TRBV12-3/TRBV12-4	-	TGTGCCAGCAGTTTCGGGGTCCCGAACACTGAAGCTTTCTTT	CASSFGVPNTEAFF
few	TRBJ2-7	TRBV28	-	TGTGCCAGCAGTTTAGACGTAGCGGTTTCCTACGAGCAGTACTTC	CASSLDVAVSYEQYF
-	TRBJ2-7	TRBV7-9	TRBD2	TGTGCCAGCAGCTCGCCCCCCCAGGCTCCTTCAGCGGGGGGAGGGGACGAGCAGTACTTC	CASSSPPQAPSAGGGDEQYF
few	TRBJ2-3	TRBV12-3/TRBV12-4	-	TGTGCCAGCAGCTCTTCTGGGGCTCTAGATACGCAGTATTTT	CASSSSGALDTQYF
-	TRBJ1-4	TRBV9	TRBD1	TGTGCCAGCAGCGCCGACAGGGGAGGCGAAAAACGGTTTTTT	CASSADRGGEKRFF
-	TRBJ2-7	TRBV7-2	TRBD2	TGTGCCAGCAGGCGGGGGGGCTCCTGCGAGCAGTACTTC	CASRRGGSCEQYF
few	TRBJ2-1	TRBV6-5	TRBD1	TGTGCCAGCAGTCCCGGGACAGGGTACGATGAGCAGTTCTTC	CASSPGTGYDEQFF
few	TRBJ2-3	TRBV7-9	TRBD2	TGTGCCAGCCTCTCCACCCGGGGAGGGGGCACAGATACGCAGTATTTT	CASLSTRGGGTDTQYF
-	TRBJ2-7	TRBV5-1	-	TGCGCCAGCAGCTTAAAGGACGGAACCTACGAGCAGTACTTC	CASSLKDGTYEQYF
-	TRBJ1-2	TRBV24-1	-	TGTGCCACCAGTGCCCAGGGAGGCAACTATGGCTACACCTTC	CATSAQGGNYGYTF
-	TRBJ2-7	TRBV5-5	-	TGTGCCAGCAGCTTTGCGCCCCGAGGGGTCTACGAGCAGTACTTC	CASSFAPRGVYEQYF
-	TRBJ2-2	TRBV7-2	TRBD2	TGTGCCAGCAGCAACAACGGGGGGAGCACCGGGGAGCTGTTTTTT	CASSNNGGSTGELFF
few	TRBJ2-4	TRBV7-8	TRBD1	TGTGCCAGCAGCTTAGCTATCCAGGGGGAAGATGAGCAGTACTTC	CASSLAIQGEDEQYF
-	TRBJ2-2	TRBV7-9	-	TGTGCCAGCAGCTGGGGGGGGCTAAGGACCGGGGAGCTGTTTTTT	CASSWGGLRTGELFF
few	TRBJ1-2	TRBV28	-	TGTGCCAGCAGGGGAGGGCCAGGGGCGGCTAACTATGGCTACACCTTC	CASRGGPGAANYGYTF
-	TRBJ1-2	TRBV6-2/TRBV6-3	TRBD1	TGTGCCAGCAGTCCCAGGACAGGGCAGGACTATGGCTACACCTTC	CASSPRTGQDYGYTF
-	TRBJ1-2	TRBV14	-	TGTGCCAGCAGCCAAGCAACAGACTATGGCTACACCTTC	CASSQATDYGYTF
-	TRBJ2-3	TRBV20-1	-	TGCAGTGCTAGTAATAGCGGCGGGGTCTCAGATACGCAGTATTTT	CSASNSGGVSDTQYF
-	TRBJ1-2	TRBV29-1	TRBD1	TGCAGCGGCTCCTCGACAGGGGCGTTGGAGGGCTACACCTTC	CSGSSTGALEGYTF
few	TRBJ2-7	TRBV7-9	TRBD1	TGTGCCAGCAGCTCCGGGGGTGAGGGACAGGGGAGTTACGAGCAGTACTTC	CASSSGGEGQGSYEQYF
-	TRBJ2-1	TRBV14	TRBD1	TGTGCCAGCAGCCAAGACCAGGGGGCGAATGAGCAGTTCTTC	CASSQDQGANEQFF
-	TRBJ2-7	TRBV7-2	TRBD1	TGTGCCAGCAGCTTGCAACAGGGGTATGAGGGCGAGCAGTACTTC	CASSLQQGYEGEQYF
-	TRBJ2-1	TRBV9	TRBD2	TGTGCCAGCAGCGTAGGTGCTAGCGGGGGGGCCAATGAGCAGTTCTTC	CASSVGASGGANEQFF
-	TRBJ2-3	TRBV20-1	TRBD2	TGCAGTGCTCCCTTACTTCCTAGCGGGGGCACAGATACGCAGTATTTT	CSAPLLPSGGTDTQYF
-	TRBJ2-3	TRBV6-2/TRBV6-3	-	TGTGCCAGTACAGAGGGCCCTGCAGTGGGGGTGACGCAGTATTTT	CASTEGPAVGVTQYF
few	TRBJ2-3	TRBV15	TRBD1	TGTGCCACCAGCAGCCCAGGGACAGGGGATTCAGATACGCAGTATTTT	CATSSPGTGDSDTQYF
-	TRBJ2-6	TRBV14	TRBD1	TGTGCCAGCAGTCTATTTACCGGGACAGGGGGTTCTGGGGCCAACGTCCCGACTTTC	CASSLFTGTGGSGANVPTF
-	TRBJ2-3	TRBV5-1	-	TGCGCCAGCAGCTTCAGGGGGGCCCTCACAGATACGCAGTATTTT	CASSFRGALTDTQYF
-	TRBJ2-1	TRBV24-1	TRBD2	TGTGCCACCAGTGATAAGCGGGACTACAATGAGCAGTTATTC	CATSDKRDYNEQLF
few	TRBJ2-7	TRBV28	TRBD1	TGTGCCAGCAGGCCCCAGGGGGATAGATACGAGCAGTACTTC	CASRPQGDRYEQYF
-	TRBJ1-1	TRBV6-6	TRBD1	TGTGCCAGCAGTTCCTACTGGACAGGGATTGCAGCGGAAGCTTTCTTT	CASSSYWTGIAAEAFF
few	TRBJ2-1	TRBV5-1	TRBD2	TGCGCCAGCAGCTTGAGGAGCGGGGGGGCGCCTGAGCAGTTCTTC	CASSLRSGGAPEQFF
-	TRBJ2-7	TRBV9	-	TGTGCCAGCAGCGTAGAACAGGGCGACGAGCAGTACTTC	CASSVEQGDEQYF
-	TRBJ1-2	TRBV28	TRBD1	TGTGCCAGCAGTGAAGGACAGGGGCCCGGTCGCTACACCTTC	CASSEGQGPGRYTF
-	TRBJ2-3	TRBV5-5	TRBD2	TGTGCCAGCAGCTTAATCGGGACTAGCGGGGCTAGCACAGATACGCAGTATTTT	CASSLIGTSGASTDTQYF